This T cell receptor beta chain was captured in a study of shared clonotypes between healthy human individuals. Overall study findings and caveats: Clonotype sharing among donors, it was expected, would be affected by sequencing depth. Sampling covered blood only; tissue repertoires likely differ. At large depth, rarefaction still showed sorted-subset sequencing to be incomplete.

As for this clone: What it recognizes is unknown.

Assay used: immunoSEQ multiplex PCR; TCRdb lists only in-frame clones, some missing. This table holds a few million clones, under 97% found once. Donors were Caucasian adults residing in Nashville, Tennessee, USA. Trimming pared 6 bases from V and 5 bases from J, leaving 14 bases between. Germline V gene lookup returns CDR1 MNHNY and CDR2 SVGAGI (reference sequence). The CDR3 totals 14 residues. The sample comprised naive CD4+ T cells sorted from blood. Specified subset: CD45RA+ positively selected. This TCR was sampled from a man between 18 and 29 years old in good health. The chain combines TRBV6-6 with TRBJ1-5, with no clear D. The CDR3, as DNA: TGTGCCAGCAGAAACGACGGTTTCTATCAGCCCCAGCATTTT. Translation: CASRNDGFYQPQHF.